This T cell receptor beta chain was retrieved from a study of T cells in narcolepsy (dated by TCRdb to about 2018). About the investigation overall: Healthy control donors were enrolled in the study alongside patients who had narcolepsy type 1 or type 2 (NT1, NT2). To look for autoreactive T cells in narcolepsy patients that target self-antigens of hypocretin neurons (hypocretin, TRIB2), the study used TCR Vbeta sequencing to follow clonotypes in blood and CSF.

Study-wide conclusions, independent of this receptor: Patients and controls had similar numbers of sequenced blood memory CD4+ clonotypes, with averages of around 40,000 in patients and some 36,000 in controls. In plots comparing CSF and blood CD4+ T cell clonotypes from the same patient, HCRT-specific and TRIB2-specific autoreactive clonotypes were highlighted. According to the report, autoreactive clonotypes were detected serially in the blood of the same patients and of different patients, but not in healthy controls. Certain blood memory CD4+ repertoires from patients and controls had no sequences that matched autoreactive T cell clones.

For TCR Vbeta sequencing, memory CD4+ T cells were sorted ex vivo from the peripheral blood of both healthy controls and narcolepsy patients. About this clone itself: Its antigen is still unknown. The sample holds no much larger clone one base away, and base qualities are not on file.

Receptors were amplified or captured by the immunoSEQ multiplex PCR assay. The immuneACCESS repertoire file appears here via TCRdb, limited to in-frame rearrangements. These files lack a portion of the clones; in checked studies, under half of the deficit traces to unresolved V genes, and the cause of the others is not known. Within this sample are around 34,000 clones, with almost 80% of them counted one time only. Roughly 3.8% of the sample comes from the top ten. This TCR was recovered from a human donor in good health. The sequencing sample was made of memory (CD45RA-) CD4+ T cells from blood. The cell subset or site label, as the study defines it: memory T cells sorted ex vivo from peripheral blood.

The nucleotide sequence is given as TGCGCCAGCAGTGAGTCGAGGACCCTTGGGAGAAACACTGAAGCTTTCTTT. The translation is CASSESRTLGRNTEAFF. Rearrangement joined TRBV10-2 to TRBJ1-1, with no reliable assignment of the D segment. The cysteine opens and the phenylalanine closes a CDR3 of 17 amino acids. Just the 51-base CDR3 DNA is kept, in frame starting at base 1. CDR1 and CDR2, looked up from the germline V gene, are WSHSY and SAAADI. V loses 0 bases of germline sequence and J loses 2 bases, and the interval between the two ends is 16 bases.